This T cell receptor (beta chain) is drawn from a study of blood T cell repertoires in COVID-19. Background on the study: Collection of acute and convalescent COVID-19 samples took place in the United States, Italy and Spain.

This clone has more than one count but fewer than ten. CDR1 and CDR2 (germline): MDHEN, SYDVKM. The CDR3 loop spans 14 amino acids. Trimming pared 7 bases from V and 1 base from J, leaving 13 bases between. The assay was immunoSEQ multiplex PCR, and TCRdb's table has in-frame clones only and misses some. The top ten hold 4% to 5.5% of the sample, which has about 190,000 clones, about 88% seen once. The source of this sequence is a human donor in a cohort sampled during active COVID-19. What was sequenced was peripheral blood. The chain combines TRBV28 with TRBJ2-5, with D possibly TRBD1 on 6 matching bases. CDR3 nucleotides: TGTGCCAGCACCGACCAGGGGTCCCAAGAGACCCAGTACTTC. Its translation is CASTDQGSQETQYF.